What follows are 15 T cell receptor beta chains derived from one specimen sequenced in a study of shared clonotypes between healthy human individuals. Assay: immunoSEQ multiplex PCR; the TCRdb copy retains only in-frame clones and omits some. This sample yields some 580,000 clones, of which 97% are seen a single time; about 0.057% belongs to the top ten. Material: naive CD4+ T cells sorted from blood. Subset noted: CD45RA+ positively selected. Source of these receptors: a woman aged 30 to 39 in good health.

The genes are TRBV9 and TRBJ2-1; unclear D gene. The CDR3 sequence is 14 residues long. Trimming stripped 0 bases from V and 12 bases from J, with 16 bases between. Germline CDR1 is SGDLS and CDR2 is YYNGEE. The DNA of the CDR3 is TGTGCCAGCAGCGTAGAAGGCCCAGGCTCTGGGCAGTTCTTC. Protein: CASSVEGPGSGQFF.

This rearrangement joins TRBV28 to TRBJ2-7; possible D gene TRBD1, 6 bases. Germline CDR1 MDHEN, CDR2 SYDVKM. CDR3 length: 15 residues. V dropped 5 bases and J dropped 2 bases, with 16 bases sitting between them. The CDR3, as DNA: TGTGCCAGCAGTCCCCCCACAGGGTACCCCTACGAGCAGTACTTC. Its translation is CASSPPTGYPYEQYF.

CDR3 sequence: CASSTGAGQPQHF. The CDR3, as DNA: TGCGCCAGCAGCACCGGAGCGGGGCAGCCCCAGCATTTT. V usage is TRBV5-1 and J usage is TRBJ1-5; D unclear. The CDR3 sequence is 13 residues long. Per germline, CDR1 SGHRS and CDR2 YFSETQ. Trimming stripped 4 bases from V and 7 bases from J, with 12 bases between.

A word on this clone: This specimen includes other DNA sequences encoding the same CDR3. The rearrangement joins TRBV6-1 to TRBJ2-3; TRBD1 agrees at 9 bases. CDR3 length equals 14 residues. V lost 3 bases, J lost 3 bases, and 1 base stayed unmatched. Germline V gene sequence: CDR1 MNHNS, CDR2 SASEGT. The CDR3 sequence: CASSEGQGTDTQYF. The DNA for the CDR3 is TGTGCCAGCAGTGAGGGACAGGGTACAGATACGCAGTATTTT.

The genes are TRBV28 and TRBJ1-2, with D unresolved. V gave up 5 bases and J gave up 4 bases, with 14 bases separating them. The V gene's germline CDR1 is MDHEN and CDR2 SYDVKM. The CDR3 runs 14 residues. The CDR3 DNA follows: TGTGCCAGCAGTCTTACAGCCGGAGGCTATGGCTACACCTTC. It is translated as CASSLTAGGYGYTF.

This chain joins TRBV11-3 and TRBJ2-3; no clear D. Germline-derived CDR1 and CDR2 are SGHNT and YENEEA. V lost 0 bases and J lost 5, with 6 bases in between. The CDR3 has 13 amino acids. The CDR3 sequence is CASSLEGLDTQYF. In DNA form, the CDR3 reads TGTGCCAGCAGCTTAGAAGGCCTAGATACGCAGTATTTT. Drawing the rest from reference TRBV11-3 and TRBJ2-3, the complete variable domain is EAGVVQSPRYKIIEKKQPVAFWCNPISGHNTLYWYLQNLGQGPELLIRYENEEAVDDSQLPKDRFSAERLKGVDSTLKIQPAELGDSAVYLCASSLEGLDTQYFGPGTRLTVL.

The chain employs TRBV6-4 and TRBJ2-6; no clear D. The CDR3 contains 16 residues. V was trimmed by 2 bases and J by 2 bases, leaving 10 bases between them. Germline-derived CDR1 and CDR2 are MRHNA and SNTAGT. The CDR3, as DNA: TGTGCCAGCAGTGACCAAGCAGTCACTGGGGCCAACGTCCTGACTTTC. It is translated as CASSDQAVTGANVLTF.

This clone occurred a few times. The genes are TRBV5-1 and TRBJ2-2; possible D gene TRBD1, 6 bases. The length of the CDR3 is 13 residues. Germline-derived CDR1 and CDR2 are SGHRS and YFSETQ. V lost 3 bases, J lost 5 bases, and 8 bases lay in between. The CDR3 bases are TGCGCCAGCAGCTACAGGGATACCGGGGAGCTGTTTTTT. This sequence encodes CASSYRDTGELFF.

The chain joins TRBV28 to TRBJ2-3; a possible D gene is TRBD1 (5 bases). The CDR3 has 14 residues. CDR1 is MDHEN and CDR2 is SYDVKM in the germline V gene. V was pared by 3 bases and J by 2 bases, with 9 bases between. CDR3 sequence (DNA): TGTGCCAGCAGTTTTAAGGGGATCACAGATACGCAGTATTTT. Its protein product is CASSFKGITDTQYF.

This sequence joins TRBV11-2 and TRBJ2-2, with TRBD2 matching over 15 bases. Losses at the gene ends were 11 bases for V and 5 bases for J; bases not matched to a gene: 9. Germline CDR1 SGHAT, CDR2 FQNNGV. The CDR3 totals 16 residues. As DNA, the CDR3 is TGTGCCGGCGCCGGGGGACTAGCGGGAGGTACCGGGGAGCTGTTTTTT. It encodes CAGAGGLAGGTGELFF.

CDR3 coding DNA: TGTGCCAGCAGTTTAGCCGGCGGGGGGTCGGAGACCCAGTACTTC. It translates to CASSLAGGGSETQYF. The V and J genes are TRBV28 and TRBJ2-5, with 8 nucleotides matching TRBD2. V lost 2 bases and J lost 5; bases outside the gene matches: 7. CDR1 is MDHEN, CDR2 SYDVKM, per germline. The CDR3 length is 15 residues.

The chain couples TRBV5-1 to TRBJ2-5, with D maybe TRBD2 (6 bases). The CDR3 loop spans 14 amino acids. Germline V gene sequence: CDR1 SGHRS, CDR2 YFSETQ. Between the trimmed V and J ends, which lost 0 bases and 2 bases, there was a span of 8 bases. CDR3 sequence: CASSLAGAQETQYF. CDR3 nucleotides: TGCGCCAGCAGCTTGGCGGGAGCGCAAGAGACCCAGTACTTC.

This clone was detected once. The chain joins TRBV5-1 to TRBJ2-3, with TRBD2 identical over 7 bases. After removal of 4 bases from V and 1 base from J, the junction contained 0 bases not matched to a gene. The CDR3 contains 13 residues. Germline loops: CDR1 SGHRS, CDR2 YFSETQ. CDR3 protein: CASSREGTDTQYF. The CDR3 DNA is TGCGCCAGCAGCCGGGAGGGCACAGATACGCAGTATTTT. The variable domain in full, completed from reference TRBV5-1 and TRBJ2-3, reads KAGVTQTPRYLIKTRGQQVTLSCSPISGHRSVSWYQQTPGQGLQFLFEYFSETQRNKGNFPGRFSGRQFSNSRSEMNVSTLELGDSALYLCASSREGTDTQYFGPGTRLTVL.

The chain is built from TRBV6-6 and TRBJ2-7, with D perhaps assigned TRBD1 or TRBD2 (5 bases each). The CDR3 is made up of 15 amino acids. CDR1 is MNHNY and CDR2 is SVGAGI in the germline V gene (reference sequence). Trimming removed 6 bases at V and 0 bases at J, with 15 bases between. The CDR3 DNA reads TGTGCCAGCAGACGGGGCGCTAAAATCTCCTACGAGCAGTACTTC. Residues: CASRRGAKISYEQYF.

The J gene is TRBJ2-2, the V gene TRBV5-4; the match to TRBD1 covers 8 bases. CDR1 and CDR2 from the germline V gene are SGHNT and YYREEE (reference sequence). The CDR3 runs to 15 residues. Trimming cost V 3 bases and J 0 bases; bases outside gene matches: 1. CDR3 bases: TGTGCCAGCAGCTGGGGACAGGCGAACACCGGGGAGCTGTTTTTT. Its protein product is CASSWGQANTGELFF.